This entry lists 8 T cell receptor beta chains sequenced from one sample in a study of shared clonotypes between healthy human individuals. Profiled with immunoSEQ multiplex PCR; TCRdb holds only in-frame clones, not every one. This table has about 2.4 million clones, around 94% appearing once. Sequenced input: naive CD4+ T cells sorted from blood. Regarding subset: CD45RA+ positively selected. The origin of the receptors is a man aged 18 to 29 in good health.

The chain employs TRBV6-6 and TRBJ2-1, with 7 bases that match TRBD1. This CDR3 spans 15 amino acids. Trimming removed 4 bases from V and 5 bases from J; junction bases left unmatched: 8. Germline lookup yields CDR1 MNHNY and CDR2 SVGAGI (reference sequence). The CDR3 spells CASSSEDRAHNEQFF. In DNA, the CDR3 is TGTGCCAGCAGTTCCGAAGACAGGGCCCACAATGAGCAGTTCTTC.

The chain joins TRBV18 to TRBJ2-5; TRBD1 aligns across 9 bases. The CDR3 covers 15 residues. Trimming at V came to 5 bases and at J to 5 bases, leaving 9 bases not matched to a gene. Germline CDR1 is KGHSH and CDR2 is LQKENI. CDR3 nucleotides: TGTGCCAGCTCATCCGGGACAGGGCCCAGGGAGACCCAGTACTTC. Protein product: CASSSGTGPRETQYF.

A note on this clone: Other DNA sequences of this sample code for an identical CDR3. Here the CDR3 reads CASSPLGTGELFF. In nucleotides, the CDR3 is TGTGCCAGCTCACCGTTGGGCACCGGGGAGCTGTTTTTT. This sequence joins TRBV18 and TRBJ2-2, with unresolved D. Germline V lookup: CDR1 KGHSH, CDR2 LQKENI. The V and J ends lost 3 bases and 4 bases respectively, with 6 bases between them. This CDR3 is built from 13 residues.

As for this clone: One end of the junction varies from germline; a read error may be responsible. The genes are TRBV7-7 and TRBJ2-1, with TRBD1 matching over 7 bases. Germline CDR1 SSHAT, CDR2 FNYEAQ (reference sequence). This CDR3 region has 16 residues. CDR3 sequence: CASSLEPGTANNEQFF. CDR3 in DNA: TGTGCTAGCAGCCTAGAACCCGGGACAGCTAACAATGAGCAGTTCTTC.

This chain connects TRBV11-2 to TRBJ2-3; D not certain. V was trimmed by 4 bases and J by 2 bases, leaving 4 bases between them. Germline CDR1 SGHAT, CDR2 FQNNGV. The CDR3 is made up of 12 amino acids. CDR3 in amino acids: CASSSFTDTQYF. CDR3 sequence (DNA): TGTGCCAGCAGCTCTTTCACAGATACGCAGTATTTT.

The chain couples TRBV5-4 to TRBJ1-6; D not certain. V lost 4 bases and J lost 14, with 19 bases in between. Germline-derived CDR1 and CDR2 are SGHNT and YYREEE (reference sequence). The CDR3 has 14 amino acids. The CDR3 sequence: CASSTTGPGMALHF. DNA of the CDR3: TGTGCCAGCAGCACAACGGGCCCGGGCATGGCCCTCCACTTT. The full variable domain, in which reference TRBV5-4 and TRBJ1-6 provide the parts outside the CDR3, is ETGVTQSPTHLIKTRGQQVTLRCSSQSGHNTVSWYQQALGQGPQFIFQYYREEENGRGNFPPRFSGLQFPNYSSELNVNALELDDSALYLCASSTTGPGMALHFGNGTRLTVT.

The chain couples TRBV7-9 to TRBJ2-3; D is uncertain. This CDR3 is built from 18 residues. The V gene's germline CDR1 is SEHNR and CDR2 FQNEAQ (reference sequence). Trimming took 1 base from V and 1 from J, leaving 18 bases between them. CDR3 sequence (DNA): TGTGCCAGCAGCTTAGTGATAGCCTCTCCTATGGGCACAGATACGCAGTATTTT. It encodes CASSLVIASPMGTDTQYF.

Note on this clone: Other DNA sequences of this sample code for an identical CDR3. This CDR3 is CASSISGTTYEQYF. CDR3 sequence (DNA): TGTGCCAGTAGTATCTCGGGCACTACCTACGAGCAGTACTTC. The chain combines TRBV19 with TRBJ2-7; D is ambiguous. The CDR3 is 14 residues long. Per germline, CDR1 LNHDA and CDR2 SQIVND (reference sequence). The V end was cut by 3 bases, the J end by 2 bases, with 11 bases between.